Each of the 22 T cell receptor beta chains below was sequenced from the same sample in a study of T cells in Graves' hyperthyroidism and ophthalmopathy. Amplified regions were TCR beta CDR3 sequences from RNA transcripts. The TCR CDR3 was amplified in a first-round RT-PCR using the HTBI primer set. TCRdb processed the multiplex PCR reads anew with MiXCR; each CDR3 protein has one entry. Of hundreds of thousands of distinct CDR3 sequences in the sample, around 13% were seen once. Sequencing used blood. The receptor source for this set is a woman in her late teens or twenties with Graves' hyperthyroidism.

This clonotype came up many times. A read error may produce the germline difference seen at one junction end. This chain uses TRBV2 with TRBJ1-5; D is unclear. The CDR3 consists of 13 residues. The germline V gene has CDR1 SNHLY and CDR2 FYNNEI. CDR3: CAGSGDSNQPQHF. CDR3 nucleotides: TGTGCCGGCAGTGGGGATAGCAATCAGCCCCAGCATTTT.

A word on this clonotype: A much larger clone differs from this one at a single base, so this may be a read error. The rearrangement links TRBV20-1 to TRBJ2-7; 8 bases match TRBD2. The CDR3 sequence is 15 residues long. From germline, CDR1 is DFQATT and CDR2 SNEGSKA (reference sequence). The CDR3 nucleotides are TGCAGTGCTACCCCGGGGGCGGGAGGTACTTACGAGCAGCACTTC. Its translation: CSATPGAGGTYEQHF.

This clonotype came up many times. The chain uses TRBV7-8 and TRBJ2-5; weak D call: TRBD1 (5 bases). The CDR3 runs to 14 residues. Germline V gives CDR1 SGHVS, CDR2 FQNEAQ. V lost 1 base, J lost 1 base, and 7 bases lay in between. The CDR3 here is CASSLEQVQETQYF. CDR3 nucleotides: TGTGCCAGCAGCTTAGAACAGGTCCAAGAGACCCAGTACTTC. The variable domain in full, with the rest retrieved from reference TRBV7-8 and TRBJ2-5, is GAGVSQSPRYKVAKRGQDVALRCDPISGHVSLFWYQQALGQGPEFLTYFQNEAQLDKSGLPSDRFFAERPEGSVSTLKIQRTQQEDSAVYLCASSLEQVQETQYFGPGTRLLVL.

This clonotype was detected many times. This chain connects TRBV12-3 or TRBV12-4 to TRBJ1-1; TRBD1 might be the D (5 bases). This CDR3 comprises 14 residues. V gave up 5 bases and J gave up 4 bases, with 14 bases separating them. The CDR3 DNA reads as TGTGCCAGCAGTCGTCGGCAGGGAGGCACTGAAGCTTTCTTT. Translated, it gives CASSRRQGGTEAFF.

This clonotype was observed many times. The chain recombines TRBV18 with TRBJ1-2, with D unresolved. The CDR3 has 13 residues. The V gene's germline CDR1 is KGHSH and CDR2 LQKENI. The germline V and J ends were trimmed by 0 bases and 4 bases, with 6 bases remaining between them. CDR3 sequence: CASSPPAIYGYTF. For the CDR3, the DNA is TGTGCCAGCTCACCACCCGCAATCTATGGCTACACCTTC.

The chain employs TRBV6-2 or TRBV6-3 and TRBJ2-7; TRBD2 is a possible D gene (6 bases). Germline CDR1 is MNHEY and CDR2 is SVGEGT. This CDR3 region has 16 residues. Trimming removed 6 bases at V and 5 bases at J, with 23 bases between. CDR3 nucleotide sequence: TGTGCCAGCAGAAAAAGTTATAATTGGGGGGTCCACGAGCAGTACTTC. It encodes CASRKSYNWGVHEQYF.

The chain recombines TRBV29-1 with TRBJ2-3; TRBD1 agrees at 7 bases. Germline-derived CDR1 and CDR2 are SQVTM and ANQGSEA. CDR3 length: 14 residues. CDR3 sequence (DNA): TGCAGAGCCGGGACAGCTATTTCCACAGATACGCAGTATTTT. This encodes CRAGTAISTDTQYF.

The chain uses TRBV6-2 or TRBV6-3 and TRBJ2-1; TRBD2 matches 8 bases. V lost 6 bases to trimming and J lost 4 bases; unmatched junction nucleotides: 11. The CDR3 has 16 amino acids. The germline V gene encodes CDR1 MNHEY and CDR2 SVGEGT. In nucleotides, the CDR3 is TGTGCCAGCAGCCCCGCCGGGACTAGGGGTTACAATGAGCAGTTCTTC. This codes for CASSPAGTRGYNEQFF.

Remarks on this clonotype: This may stem from a read error, because a much larger clone lies one nucleotide away. The chain has TRBV11-3 and TRBJ2-2, with 9 bases that match TRBD1. Germline CDR1 SGHNT, CDR2 YENEEA. The CDR3 is made up of 16 amino acids. As DNA, the CDR3 is TGTGCCAGCAGCCCAGACGGACAGGGGACTACCGGGGAGCTGTGTTTT. It translates to CASSPDGQGTTGELCF.

The chain combines TRBV11-1 with TRBJ2-1; 16 bases agree with TRBD2. The CDR3 consists of 18 residues. V was clipped by 7 bases and J by 7 bases; unmatched bases: 13. Germline V gene data show CDR1 as SGHAT and CDR2 as FQDESV (reference sequence). The CDR3 spells CASTLLGLAGGPGNEQFF. As DNA, the CDR3 is TGTGCCAGCACCCTATTGGGACTAGCGGGAGGGCCGGGGAATGAGCAGTTCTTC.

This chain connects TRBV19 to TRBJ1-5, with unresolved D. V lost 8 bases and J lost 7, with 15 bases in between. CDR1 is LNHDA, CDR2 SQIVND, per germline (reference sequence). The CDR3 has 13 residues. This chain's CDR3 is CASRKRRSQPQHF. Written as DNA, the CDR3 is TGTGCCAGTCGGAAGAGGAGGTCCCAGCCCCAGCATTTT.

This clonotype was recorded many times. The chain is built from TRBV29-1 and TRBJ1-1; D is perhaps TRBD1 (5 bases). The CDR3 has 14 residues. Germline CDR1 SQVTM, CDR2 ANQGSEA. Trimming pared 6 bases from V and 3 bases from J, leaving 17 bases between. Here the CDR3 DNA reads TGCAGCGTGGAAAACCAGGGTGCGTACACTGAAGCTTTCTTT. Protein product: CSVENQGAYTEAFF.

There are a few counts of this clonotype. This chain joins TRBV5-1 and TRBJ2-1, with 9 bases lining up with TRBD1. The CDR3 sequence is 15 residues long. Germline CDR1 and CDR2: SGHRS and YFSETQ. The V and J ends lost 5 bases and 5 bases, in that order; junction bases with no gene match: 8. CDR3 DNA: TGCGCCAGCAGAAAGGGACAGGGCGTCGACAATGAGCAGTTCTTC. Protein: CASRKGQGVDNEQFF.

This clonotype has just a few counts. This sequence joins TRBV7-8 and TRBJ2-2; D gene uncertain. Between the trimmed V and J ends, which lost 5 bases and 0 bases, there was a span of 10 bases. CDR3 size: 15 residues. CDR1 SGHVS and CDR2 FQNEAQ come from the germline V gene. In DNA, the CDR3 is TGTGCCAGCAGCCCGGGCCCTGCGAACACCGGGGAGCTGTTTTTT. As protein: CASSPGPANTGELFF.

This chain links TRBV25-1 with TRBJ1-2; possible D gene TRBD1, 5 bases. Between the trimmed V and J ends, which lost 8 bases and 7 bases, there was a span of 20 bases. Germline CDR1 and CDR2: MGHDK and SYGVNS. The CDR3 sequence is 14 residues long. CDR3 loop: CASAKTGVESGYTF. In DNA, the CDR3 is TGTGCCAGCGCCAAAACGGGGGTGGAGAGTGGCTACACCTTC.

This clonotype was counted between two and nine times. The chain is built from TRBV5-1 and TRBJ1-4; possible D gene TRBD1, 6 bases. Trimming cost V 6 bases and J 4 bases, with 16 bases left between them. CDR1 is SGHRS and CDR2 is YFSETQ in the germline V gene. The CDR3 has 15 amino acids. The CDR3 loop is CASTRGLTYNEKLFF. As DNA, the CDR3 is TGCGCCAGCACCCGGGGGCTGACCTATAATGAAAAACTGTTTTTT.

The chain recombines TRBV18 with TRBJ2-4; D is perhaps TRBD1 (6 bases). V lost 0 bases and J 2 bases, leaving 11 bases between the germline ends. This CDR3 is built from 16 residues. CDR1 KGHSH and CDR2 LQKENI come from the germline V gene. CDR3 sequence reads: CASSPPVRGTKNIQYF. Written as DNA, the CDR3 is TGTGCCAGCTCACCACCGGTCAGGGGAACCAAAAACATTCAGTACTTC.

Comment on this clonotype: A much larger clone lies one base from this, so it may be a read error. The chain couples TRBV6-5 to TRBJ2-1; D not resolved. The last part of the DNA fits TRBJ2-7 better; the J call may be wrong. CDR1 MNHEY and CDR2 SVGAGI come from the germline V gene. CDR3 length equals 15 residues. CDR3: CASSYSPGTYNEQYF. Here the CDR3 DNA reads TGTGCCAGCAGTTACTCCCCAGGAACCTACAATGAGCAGTACTTC.

This rearrangement joins TRBV24-1 to TRBJ2-2; D is unresolved. The CDR3 consists of 13 residues. V lost 3 bases to trimming and J lost 8 bases, with 9 bases between them. In germline, CDR1 is KGHDR, CDR2 SFDVKD. CDR3 DNA: TGTGCCACCAGTGATGTCCCCGCGGGGGAGCTGTTTTTT. Translation: CATSDVPAGELFF.

With regard to this clonotype: This sequence may be a read error, since a much larger clone differs from it by one base. The J gene is TRBJ2-2, the V gene TRBV9; D not resolved. There are 14 residues in the CDR3. Germline CDR1 is SGDLS and CDR2 is YYNGEE. The V end was cut by 7 bases, the J end by 5 bases, with 15 bases between. This CDR3 is CASHNSYRTGELFF. CDR3 DNA: TGTGCCAGCCACAATAGTTATAGGACCGGGGAGCTGTTTTTT.

The rearrangement uses TRBV28 and TRBJ1-2; no firm D call. The V gene lost 4 bases and the J gene lost 6 bases, with 24 bases spanning the gap. The CDR3 runs 17 residues. Germline values: CDR1 MDHEN, CDR2 SYDVKM. CDR3 loop: CASSSLKQALRMDGYTF. CDR3 coding DNA: TGTGCCAGCAGTTCCCTTAAGCAGGCCCTTCGGATGGATGGCTACACCTTC.

The chain joins TRBV6-2 or TRBV6-3 to TRBJ2-3; 7 positions agree with TRBD2. CDR3 size: 15 residues. V was clipped by 6 bases and J by 0 bases; unmatched bases: 6. In germline, CDR1 is MNHEY, CDR2 SVGEGT. The CDR3 DNA follows: TGTGCCAGCAGCCCTGGACTAGTCAGCACAGATACGCAGTATTTT. Protein product: CASSPGLVSTDTQYF.